These 17 T cell receptor beta chains came from one sample sequenced in a study of OX40 agonist ivuxolimab in advanced cancers. Sequencing was performed with immunoSEQ multiplex PCR; in TCRdb, only in-frame clones are kept and a portion is missing. The sample yields about 66,000 clones, roughly nine tenths seen once. Sequenced here: CD4+ or CD8+ T cells sorted from blood, sampled in a trial of the OX40 agonist ivuxolimab. The receptor set was obtained from an adult with an advanced solid tumor such as melanoma, head and neck, liver or kidney cancer.

The V gene is TRBV5-1, the J gene TRBJ2-5, with D unclear. Germline V gene data show CDR1 as SGHRS and CDR2 as YFSETQ. Trimming shortened V by 5 bases and J by 4 bases, and 15 bases separated the two germline ends. This CDR3 is built from 14 residues. CDR3 coding DNA: TGCGCCAGCAGGCCGGAGCTCTTACGAGAGACCCAGTACTTC. Translating gives CASRPELLRETQYF.

J is TRBJ1-1 and V is TRBV27; unclear D gene. Trimming took 2 bases from V and 4 from J, leaving 8 bases between them. The CDR3 extends over 13 amino acids. Germline CDR1 MNHEY, CDR2 SMNVEV (reference sequence). The CDR3 DNA sequence: TGTGCCAGCAGTTTAAAGGAGTTCACTGAAGCTTTCTTT. Amino acids: CASSLKEFTEAFF.

This clone has only one observation. The V and J genes are TRBV7-3 and TRBJ1-1; a weak D match, TRBD1 (6 bases). Germline CDR1 is SGHTA and CDR2 is FQGTGA. The CDR3 consists of 13 residues. V was pared by 1 base and J by 8 bases, with 11 bases between. The CDR3 DNA reads as TGTGCCAGCAGCTTAAACAGGGAGGGAGAAGCTTTCTTT. Its translation: CASSLNREGEAFF.

The V call is TRBV5-1, the J call TRBJ1-1; a weak D match, TRBD1 (6 bases). This CDR3 comprises 15 residues. The V gene lost 4 bases and the J gene lost 0 bases, with 13 bases spanning the gap. Germline V gene sequence: CDR1 SGHRS, CDR2 YFSETQ. CDR3: CASSPTGQVNTEAFF. In DNA form, the CDR3 reads TGCGCCAGCAGCCCCACGGGACAAGTGAACACTGAAGCTTTCTTT.

The J gene is TRBJ2-1, the V gene TRBV7-3; D remains unclear. V was shortened by 5 bases and J by 6 bases, with 14 bases between the two germline ends. Germline CDR1 is SGHTA and CDR2 is FQGTGA. This CDR3 region has 14 residues. CDR3 in DNA: TGTGCCAGCAGCGCCAGCAGCAGGAGCAATGAGCAGTTCTTC. Its translation is CASSASSRSNEQFF.

The V call is TRBV19, the J call TRBJ2-7; D uncertain. This CDR3 has 14 amino acids. CDR1 LNHDA and CDR2 SQIVND come from the germline V gene (reference sequence). Trimming removed 6 bases from V and 4 bases from J, with 16 bases in between. The CDR3 region is CASSTSLPPYEQYF. CDR3 nucleotides: TGTGCCAGTAGCACGTCGCTACCCCCTTACGAGCAGTACTTC. The complete variable domain, with remaining parts taken from reference TRBV19 and TRBJ2-7, reads DGGITQSPKYLFRKEGQNVTLSCEQNLNHDAMYWYRQDPGQGLRLIYYSQIVNDFQKGDIAEGYSVSREKKESFPLTVTSAQKNPTAFYLCASSTSLPPYEQYFGPGTRLTVT.

For the CDR3, the DNA is TGTGCCAGCAGCTTGGACGGTAGCGGGTCCTACGAGCAGTACTTC. Translated, it gives CASSLDGSGSYEQYF. The J gene is TRBJ2-7, the V gene TRBV5-4; TRBD2 matches at 7 bases. The CDR3 spans 15 residues. Germline V gives CDR1 SGHNT, CDR2 YYREEE (reference sequence). V gave up 0 bases and J gave up 1 base; unmatched junction bases: 4.

The chain carries TRBV6-6 and TRBJ2-7, with D hard to call. Trimming took 6 bases from V and 0 from J, leaving 12 bases between them. Germline V gene sequence: CDR1 MNHNY, CDR2 SVGAGI (reference sequence). CDR3 length: 14 amino acids. Written as DNA, the CDR3 is TGTGCCAGCAGGACCCATCTCTCCTCCTACGAGCAGTACTTC. Amino acid sequence: CASRTHLSSYEQYF.

The chain carries TRBV29-1 and TRBJ2-7, with D maybe TRBD2 (5 bases). CDR1 and CDR2 (germline): SQVTM, ANQGSEA. This CDR3 is built from 12 residues. V was cut by 5 bases and J by 0 bases, with 8 bases left in between. The CDR3 loop is CSVIASSYEQYF. The CDR3 nucleotides read TGCAGCGTTATAGCGAGCTCCTACGAGCAGTACTTC.

This chain links TRBV7-2 with TRBJ1-5; the D gene is possibly TRBD1 (6 bases). The CDR3 extends over 16 amino acids. Germline V gene sequence: CDR1 SGHTA, CDR2 FQGNSA. Trimming took 5 bases from V and 0 from J, leaving 14 bases between them. In nucleotides, the CDR3 is TGTGCCAGCAGCCCCACAGGGACCACTAGCAATCAGCCCCAGCATTTT. This translates into CASSPTGTTSNQPQHF.

J is TRBJ2-2 and V is TRBV5-3; a weak D match, TRBD2 (5 bases). TRBV5-3 is marked as an open reading frame, function uncertain. V lost 0 bases, J lost 5 bases, and 14 bases lay in between. This CDR3 comprises 16 residues. CDR3 protein: CARSLAPFPGTGELFF. CDR3 coding DNA: TGTGCCAGAAGCTTGGCGCCCTTCCCGGGGACCGGGGAGCTGTTTTTT.

This rearrangement joins TRBV14 to TRBJ2-1; 8 nucleotides match TRBD2. This CDR3 has 21 residues. Germline V CDR1 and CDR2: SGHDN, FVKESK. V dropped 0 bases and J dropped 3; count of bases not matched to a gene: 19. CDR3: CASSQDSDGRALASIYNEQFF. Written as DNA, the CDR3 is TGTGCCAGCAGCCAAGATTCTGACGGGAGGGCCCTTGCATCTATCTACAATGAGCAGTTCTTC.

The DNA of the CDR3 is TGCGCCAGCAGTCCCGCCGCGAGGGCAAACGGCAATCAGCCCCAGCATTTT. Its translation: CASSPAARANGNQPQHF. This rearrangement joins TRBV23-1 to TRBJ1-5; D unclear. TRBV23-1 is given ORF status, its function remaining uncertain. Trimming took 4 bases from V and 2 from J, leaving 18 bases between them. The CDR3 loop spans 17 amino acids.

The CDR3 nucleotides are TGCGCCAGCAGCTTGACAGGGGCCCAAGAGACCCAGTACTTC. Amino acids: CASSLTGAQETQYF. This chain joins TRBV5-1 and TRBJ2-5; 7 bases fit TRBD1. J lost 1 base, V lost 1 base, and 1 base had no gene match. This CDR3 contains 14 residues. Germline CDR1 reads SGHRS; CDR2 reads YFSETQ.

The genes are TRBV5-1 and TRBJ1-1, with D unresolved. Trimming stripped 0 bases from V and 4 bases from J, with 10 bases between. The length of the CDR3 is 14 residues. Germline CDR1 reads SGHRS; CDR2 reads YFSETQ. This chain's CDR3 is CASSLDTGFTEAFF. The CDR3 nucleotides are TGCGCCAGCAGCTTGGATACGGGTTTCACTGAAGCTTTCTTT.

The genes are TRBV6-5 and TRBJ2-7; the match to TRBD2 covers 15 bases. Germline V gives CDR1 MNHEY, CDR2 SVGAGI. The CDR3 sequence is 15 residues long. The J segment lost 3 bases and the V segment lost 9 bases, leaving 6 bases of the junction unmatched. The CDR3 DNA sequence: TGTGCCAGGACAGGGACTAGCGGGAGGAACTACGAGCAGTACTTC. Its protein product is CARTGTSGRNYEQYF.

The sample holds one count of this clone. This chain joins TRBV18 and TRBJ1-4, with D possibly TRBD1 on 5 matching bases. CDR3 length: 14 residues. The germline V and J ends were trimmed by 3 bases and 5 bases, with 10 bases remaining between them. The germline V gene encodes CDR1 KGHSH and CDR2 LQKENI. The CDR3 reads CASSPIGDNEKLFF. The CDR3 DNA reads TGTGCCAGCTCACCGATCGGGGACAATGAAAAACTGTTTTTT.